The sequence of this T cell receptor (beta chain) was determined in a study of T cells in women clearing cervical HPV infection. Study results and limitations: CIN3+ cases had significantly higher TCR richness than controls; evenness did not differ.

CDR3 length: 16 residues. Germline V gene lookup returns CDR1 LGHNA and CDR2 YNFKEQ. As for this clone: The antigen remains undetermined. The junction and the germline gene differ at one end; a read error may be behind it. The read halts 3 residues ahead of the CDR3 end, with the missing end drawn from the germline J gene.

Libraries were prepared by immunoSEQ multiplex PCR; TCRdb keeps only in-frame clonotypes and omits some of them. Its clone listing holds approximately 30,000 clones. This chain uses TRBV4-2 with TRBJ2-1; 8 positions agree with TRBD2. The sequence derives from a woman aged 18 to 75 with a cervical HPV16 infection that either progressed to CIN3+ or cleared (not recorded which). The sample was blood buffy coat. Partial CDR3 DNA: TGCGCCAGCAGCCAAGGGGCGGGACTAGGGTACAATGAG. Translation gives CASSQGAGLGYNE. The entire CDR3 reads CASSQGAGLGYNEQFF.